This T cell receptor (beta chain) comes out of a study of T cells in Graves' hyperthyroidism and ophthalmopathy. Overall study context: The authors collected peripheral blood at initial diagnosis, before any treatment.

From RNA transcripts, TCR beta CDR3 regions were amplified. An initial round of RT-PCR targeting the TCR CDR3 relied on the HTBI primer set. MiXCR, run by TCRdb on the multiplex PCR reads, gives a single entry per CDR3 protein. The sample lists about 340,000 distinct CDR3 sequences, roughly 21% seen once, with over 40% in the top ten. In its sample, this clonotype was seen many times. Its antigen remains unidentified. Findings and caveats of the study: Model-based prediction identified ophthalmopathy a median about 6 months prior to its onset.

Input material: blood. The receptor comes from a woman between 50 and 59 years old with Graves' hyperthyroidism.

Here the CDR3 DNA reads TGTGCCGGTCGACAACACGGGCAAGAGACCCAGTACTTC. Translating it yields CAGRQHGQETQYF. The J gene is TRBJ2-5, the V gene TRBV28; D is uncertain. The V and J ends lost 11 bases and 2 bases respectively, with 15 bases between them. This CDR3 region has 13 residues. Germline CDR1 and CDR2: MDHEN and SYDVKM.